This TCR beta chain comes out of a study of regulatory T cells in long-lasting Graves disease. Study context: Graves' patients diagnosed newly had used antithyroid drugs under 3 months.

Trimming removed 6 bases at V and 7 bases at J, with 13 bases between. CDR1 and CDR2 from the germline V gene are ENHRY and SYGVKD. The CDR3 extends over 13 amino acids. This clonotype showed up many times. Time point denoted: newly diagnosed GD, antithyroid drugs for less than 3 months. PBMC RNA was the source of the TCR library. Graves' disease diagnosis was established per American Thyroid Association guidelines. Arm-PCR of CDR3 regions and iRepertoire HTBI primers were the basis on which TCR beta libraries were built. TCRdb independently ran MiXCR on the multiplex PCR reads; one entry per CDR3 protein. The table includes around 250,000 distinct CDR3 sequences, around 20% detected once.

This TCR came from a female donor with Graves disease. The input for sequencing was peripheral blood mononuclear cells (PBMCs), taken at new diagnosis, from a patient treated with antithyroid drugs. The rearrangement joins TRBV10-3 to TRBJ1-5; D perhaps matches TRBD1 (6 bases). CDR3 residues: CAIREGGGQPQHF. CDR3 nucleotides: TGTGCCATCAGAGAAGGGGGGGGCCAGCCCCAGCATTTT.